The source of this T cell receptor beta chain is a study of OX40 agonist ivuxolimab in advanced cancers. General notes on the study: Ivuxolimab was an agonistic, fully human IgG2 monoclonal antibody directed against OX40 (CD134), a costimulatory receptor. Prior anti-PD-1, anti-PD-L1 or anti-CTLA-4 therapy was permitted, and 40% of dose-escalation patients had received checkpoint inhibitors. Partial responses occurred in three dose-escalation patients, of whom one had hepatocellular carcinoma and two had cutaneous melanoma. Of the approximately 50 patients in dose escalation, about 20 had hepatocellular carcinoma, roughly 15 had melanoma, 9 had renal cell carcinoma and 9 had head and neck cancer. Intravenous ivuxolimab was administered to patients every 2 weeks at six dose levels: 0.01, 0.1, 0.3, 1.5, 3 and 10 mg/kg. The purpose of peripheral TCRbeta sequencing was to test whether ivuxolimab changed TCR sequence diversity and led to clonal T-cell expansion. In the dose-escalation cohort, roughly 82% of patients were male, and the mean age was roughly 60 years with a range of about 20 to 79. The paper describes the monotherapy dose-escalation part (N ≈ 52 patients) of the phase I trial of ivuxolimab.

Study-level results and caveats: At doses of 0.1 to 3.0 mg/kg, clonal expansion of both CD4+ and CD8+ T cells in blood was seen between baseline and week 6. In the 0.1-3.0 mg/kg groups, partial responders were among the patients with the lowest normalized peripheral clonal expansion, particularly in CD8+ T cells. Antigen specificity was not determined for the clonally expanded peripheral T cells. After ivuxolimab, expanded clones were on average more numerous among CD8+ T cells than among CD4+ T cells. Low levels of normalized T-cell clonal expansion were also seen in some patients who did not respond.

Comment on this clone: It has no known antigen specificity. Base qualities are not provided; no much larger clone lies one nucleotide away.

For sequencing of the TCRbeta CDR3 region, genomic DNA was extracted from the sorted cells. The immunoSEQ Assay was used for sequencing of TCRbeta CDR3 regions. TCRdb retrieved this table from immuneACCESS and kept in-frame rearrangements only. Not all clones are present; in checked studies, unresolved V genes account for under half, and no reason is known for the remainder. The sample table contains tens of thousands of clones; only one count was recorded for 70% to 90% of them. The ten biggest clones cover around 33% of the sample. V was cut back by 7 bases and J by 1 base, leaving a gap of 10 bases between them. The germline V gene sets CDR1 to MNHNS and CDR2 to SASEGT. The CDR3 sequence holds 13 residues, the cysteine and phenylalanine included. CDR3 DNA only is kept here, 39 bases in frame from base 1. The trial excluded patients who had a history of autoimmune disease or were on systemic immunosuppression. In every dose cohort, peripheral blood was drawn for TCR sequencing at baseline, cycle 4 day 1, and cycle 7 day 1. Samples were obtained from an open-label, multicenter, first-in-human phase I dose-escalation trial of ivuxolimab. Adults with locally advanced or metastatic melanoma, renal cell carcinoma, hepatocellular carcinoma or head and neck squamous cell carcinoma were enrolled in the trial. Before TCR sequencing, CD4+ T cells and CD8+ T cells were sorted from peripheral blood as separate populations.

The TCR sequence derives from an adult with an advanced solid tumor such as melanoma, head and neck, liver or kidney cancer. Sequences were derived from CD4+ or CD8+ T cells sorted from blood, sampled in a trial of the OX40 agonist ivuxolimab. The chain links TRBV6-1 with TRBJ1-1, with TRBD1 as a weak D call on 5 bases. The nucleotides read TGTGCCAGCAAGGTGGGGGAGAACACTGAAGCTTTCTTT. Its product reads: CASKVGENTEAFF.